These 4 T cell receptor beta chains share one sample of origin, sequenced in a study of blood T cell repertoires in COVID-19. TCRdb's copy holds only in-frame clones and misses some; the assay was immunoSEQ multiplex PCR. The data hold tens of thousands of clones, with around nine tenths observed a single time. Sample: peripheral blood. Receptors were obtained from a human donor with active COVID-19. The donor label of this sample is uncertain.

This clone was recorded only once. CDR3 region: CASSTRVMGNTEAFF. The CDR3 coding sequence is TGTGCCAGTAGTACCAGGGTTATGGGGAACACTGAAGCTTTCTTT. This rearrangement joins TRBV19 to TRBJ1-1; maybe TRBD1 (5 bases). CDR3 length equals 15 residues. V dropped 4 bases and J dropped 1 base, with 13 bases sitting between them. In germline, CDR1 is LNHDA, CDR2 SQIVND (reference sequence). The full variable domain, rest sourced from reference TRBV19 and TRBJ1-1, is DGGITQSPKYLFRKEGQNVTLSCEQNLNHDAMYWYRQDPGQGLRLIYYSQIVNDFQKGDIAEGYSVSREKKESFPLTVTSAQKNPTAFYLCASSTRVMGNTEAFFGQGTRLTVV.

This chain joins TRBV3-1 (or the pseudogene TRBV3-2) and TRBJ1-6; D gene unclear. Germline V gives CDR1 LGHDT, CDR2 YNNKEL (reference sequence). Trimming left V 0 bases short and J 8 bases short, with 23 bases between. There are 19 residues in the CDR3. The CDR3 DNA reads as TGTGCCAGCAGCCAAGAATACTACGTTTCGGTTGGCCGCGATTCACCCCTCCACTTT. Amino acid sequence: CASSQEYYVSVGRDSPLHF.

The chain has TRBV7-2 and TRBJ1-1; TRBD1 is a possible D gene (6 bases). Germline values: CDR1 SGHTA, CDR2 FQGNSA. The CDR3 has 15 amino acids. Trimming removed 1 base from V and 3 bases from J, with 12 bases in between. The chain's CDR3 is CASSLGQGRYTEAFF. The DNA of the CDR3 is TGTGCCAGCAGCTTAGGGCAGGGGCGGTACACTGAAGCTTTCTTT. The full variable domain, completed using reference TRBV7-2 and TRBJ1-1, is GAGVSQSPSNKVTEKGKDVELRCDPISGHTALYWYRQSLGQGLEFLIYFQGNSAPDKSGLPSDRFSAERTGGSVSTLTIQRTQQEDSAVYLCASSLGQGRYTEAFFGQGTRLTVV.

The chain employs TRBV19 and TRBJ2-6; D might be TRBD1 (5 bases). Between the trimmed V and J ends, which lost 1 base and 0 bases, there was a span of 16 bases. Germline loops: CDR1 LNHDA, CDR2 SQIVND (reference sequence). The CDR3 totals 19 residues. This chain's CDR3 is CASSIAHRTPGSGANVLTF. CDR3 nucleotides: TGTGCCAGTAGTATAGCTCACAGGACCCCCGGCTCTGGGGCCAACGTCCTGACTTTC.